The 20 T cell receptor beta chains reported below all come from one sample, sequenced in a study of T cells in Graves' hyperthyroidism and ophthalmopathy. What was amplified from RNA transcripts were TCR beta CDR3 regions. Initially, a first-round RT-PCR of the TCR CDR3 employed the HTBI primer set. TCRdb reprocessed the multiplex PCR reads with MiXCR, giving one entry per CDR3 protein. The data hold about 640,000 distinct CDR3 sequences, with less than 25% observed a single time. What was sequenced was blood. The receptors shown here come from a man younger than 40 with Graves' ophthalmopathy.

This clonotype has just a few counts. The DNA of the CDR3 is TGTGCCAGCAGCCACTTTGGATCCGGGACAGGCAACACCGGGGAGCTGTTTTTT. This sequence encodes CASSHFGSGTGNTGELFF. The chain couples TRBV7-9 to TRBJ2-2; the match to TRBD1 covers 8 bases. There are 18 residues in the CDR3. The germline V gene encodes CDR1 SEHNR and CDR2 FQNEAQ (reference sequence). The V and J ends lost 5 bases and 2 bases, in that order; junction bases with no gene match: 13.

This clonotype appeared many times. J is TRBJ2-5 and V is TRBV12-3 or TRBV12-4; D is perhaps TRBD2 (6 bases). This CDR3 comprises 13 residues. V was clipped by 7 bases and J by 3 bases, with 12 bases between them. CDR3: CASNVWGEETQYF. The CDR3 nucleotides are TGTGCCAGCAATGTCTGGGGGGAAGAGACCCAGTACTTC.

A few counts support this clonotype. V gene TRBV11-2 combines with J gene TRBJ2-1, with D possibly being TRBD1 or TRBD2 (5 bases each). V dropped 4 bases and J dropped 9 bases, with 16 bases sitting between them. The germline V gene has CDR1 SGHAT and CDR2 FQNNGV. The CDR3 loop spans 14 amino acids. The chain's CDR3 is CASSSFPRETEQFF. CDR3 sequence (DNA): TGTGCCAGCAGCTCCTTCCCCAGGGAGACTGAGCAGTTCTTC.

This clonotype was detected only a few times. V is TRBV2 and J is TRBJ2-7; TRBD1 agrees at 8 bases. In germline, CDR1 is SNHLY, CDR2 FYNNEI. This CDR3 spans 13 amino acids. With V trimmed by 11 bases and J by 5 bases, 11 bases remained unmatched. The CDR3 sequence is CAGDGRGLNEQYF. The CDR3 coding sequence is TGTGCCGGCGACGGCAGGGGGCTTAACGAGCAGTACTTC.

At least ten counts were recorded for this clonotype. The rearrangement joins TRBV2 to TRBJ2-7, with D perhaps matching TRBD1 (5 bases). Germline CDR1 SNHLY, CDR2 FYNNEI. Trimming pared 7 bases from V and 2 bases from J, leaving 15 bases between. The CDR3 has 14 amino acids. The CDR3 DNA reads TGTGCCAGCAAAGAAGATATACAGGCCTACGAGCAGTACTTC. It translates to CASKEDIQAYEQYF.

Worth noting for this clonotype: One base away lies a much larger clone, so this may be a sequencing read error. The V gene is TRBV28, the J gene TRBJ1-1; TRBD1 matches at 7 bases. The V gene's germline CDR1 is MDHEN and CDR2 SYDVKM. The CDR3 length is 13 residues. In DNA, the CDR3 is TGTACCAGTGGGGACAGCTACTACACTGAAGCTTTCTTT. This encodes CTSGDSYYTEAFF.

This clonotype was seen repeatedly, ten times or more. The rearrangement uses TRBV20-1 and TRBJ2-1; the D gene could be TRBD1 or TRBD2 (5 bases each). V was pared by 1 base and J by 5 bases, with 9 bases between. The CDR3 has 13 residues. Germline CDR1 and CDR2: DFQATT and SNEGSKA (reference sequence). The CDR3 sequence: CSARGGRNNEQFF. The DNA for the CDR3 is TGCAGTGCTAGAGGGGGGAGAAACAATGAGCAGTTCTTC.

The J gene is TRBJ2-7, the V gene TRBV9; D unclear. The V gene's germline CDR1 is SGDLS and CDR2 YYNGEE. Trimming left V 0 bases short and J 3 bases short, with 10 bases between. This CDR3 has 14 amino acids. The DNA of the CDR3 is TGTGCCAGCAGCGTAGCGTCCAGAGACTACGAGCAGTACTTC. Its translation is CASSVASRDYEQYF. The variable domain in full, completed from reference TRBV9 and TRBJ2-7, reads DSGVTQTPKHLITATGQRVTLRCSPRSGDLSVYWYQQSLDQGLQFLIQYYNGEERAKGNILERFSAQQFPDLHSELNLSSLELGDSALYFCASSVASRDYEQYFGPGTRLTVT.

V is TRBV12-3 or TRBV12-4 and J is TRBJ1-5, with TRBD1 matching over 8 bases. With 4 bases clipped from V and 2 bases from J, the junction kept 7 bases outside the gene matches. CDR3 size: 16 residues. CDR3 region: CASSYQQGQGNQPQHF. The CDR3 DNA reads TGTGCCAGCAGTTACCAACAGGGACAGGGCAATCAGCCCCAGCATTTT.

A few counts support this clonotype. The CDR3 region is CASSYTRALKNEQFF. The DNA for the CDR3 is TGTGCCAGCAGTTATACGAGGGCCCTCAAAAATGAGCAGTTCTTC. The V and J genes are TRBV6-2 or TRBV6-3 and TRBJ2-1; possible D gene TRBD2, 5 bases. V lost 3 bases, J lost 7 bases, and 16 bases lay in between. CDR1 is MNHEY, CDR2 SVGEGT, per germline. This CDR3 spans 15 amino acids.

This chain links TRBV5-1 with TRBJ2-6, with 8 bases matching TRBD1. The CDR3 is made up of 16 amino acids. Germline CDR1 is SGHRS and CDR2 is YFSETQ. With V trimmed by 1 base and J by 2 bases, 2 bases remained unmatched. Here the CDR3 reads CASSLTQGAGANVLTF. The DNA of the CDR3 is TGCGCCAGCAGCTTGACACAGGGGGCTGGGGCCAACGTCCTGACTTTC.

The chain has TRBV29-1 and TRBJ2-1; D is possibly TRBD1 or TRBD2 (5 bases each). Trimming stripped 0 bases from V and 4 bases from J, with 22 bases between. Per the germline V gene, CDR1 is SQVTM and CDR2 is ANQGSEA. The CDR3 is 18 residues long. The CDR3 region has the DNA TGCAGCGTTGAAGACCGCGTCAAGGGACGTCTCCTTTACAATGAGCAGTTCTTC. Translation gives CSVEDRVKGRLLYNEQFF.

This clonotype was detected many times. The chain combines TRBV20-1 with TRBJ2-5; no reliable D call. Germline CDR1 and CDR2: DFQATT and SNEGSKA (reference sequence). Deletions cut 6 bases from V and 4 bases from J, with 18 bases between. The CDR3 extends over 14 amino acids. The CDR3 spells CSASSENLLETQYF. The DNA for the CDR3 is TGCAGTGCGAGCTCCGAGAACCTGCTAGAGACCCAGTACTTC.

This clonotype has at least ten counts. The chain recombines TRBV20-1 with TRBJ2-5; 10 bases align to TRBD2. Germline CDR1 and CDR2: DFQATT and SNEGSKA (reference sequence). The CDR3 sequence is 16 residues long. Trimming cost V 0 bases and J 1 base; bases outside gene matches: 5. The CDR3 spells CSARDRSGRGQETQYF. CDR3 nucleotide sequence: TGCAGTGCTAGAGATAGAAGCGGGAGGGGCCAAGAGACCCAGTACTTC.

J is TRBJ1-6 and V is TRBV27; no reliable D call. The CDR3 loop spans 15 amino acids. Trimming removed 7 bases at V and 5 bases at J, with 15 bases between. Germline values: CDR1 MNHEY, CDR2 SMNVEV (reference sequence). The CDR3 region is CASTPHGRNNSPLHF. As DNA, the CDR3 is TGTGCCAGCACCCCCCACGGGCGGAATAATTCACCCCTCCACTTT.

This clonotype has only a few counts. The V call is TRBV28, the J call TRBJ2-2, with TRBD2 matching over 8 bases. This CDR3 is built from 16 residues. Germline assignment: CDR1 MDHEN and CDR2 SYDVKM. The V segment lost 7 bases and the J segment 3 bases; nucleotides outside the gene matches: 10. CDR3 region: CASTPTGRADTGELFF. CDR3 DNA sequence: TGTGCCAGCACCCCGACCGGGAGGGCCGACACCGGGGAGCTGTTTTTT.

This clonotype was counted a few times. The CDR3: CASRFTGGVPGELFF. The CDR3 DNA sequence: TGTGCCAGCAGATTTACAGGGGGCGTTCCCGGGGAGCTGTTTTTT. This chain links TRBV11-2 with TRBJ2-2; 9 nucleotides line up with TRBD1. V shed 6 bases and J 6 bases; nucleotides not matched to a gene: 8. The germline V gene has CDR1 SGHAT and CDR2 FQNNGV. The CDR3 covers 15 residues.

This clonotype came up many times. The gene calls are TRBV12-3 or TRBV12-4 and TRBJ2-7; 8 nucleotides align to TRBD2. Trimming took 8 bases from V and 6 from J; bases not matched to a gene: 9. CDR3 size: 13 residues. The CDR3 DNA reads TGTGCCAGCTCGATAGCGGGGTCGGTCGAGCAGTACTTC. It codes for CASSIAGSVEQYF.

This clonotype was seen only a few times. This chain joins TRBV3-2 and TRBJ1-5. TRBV3-2 is classified as a pseudogene. The CDR3 contains 14 residues. CDR3 residues: CASSQAAENQPQHF. CDR3 sequence (DNA): TGTGCCAGCAGCCAAGCGGCAGAGAATCAGCCCCAGCATTTT.

This clonotype appeared many times. V and J are TRBV28 and TRBJ2-1; D possibly corresponds to TRBD1 (6 bases). CDR1 is MDHEN and CDR2 is SYDVKM in the germline V gene. Trimming cost V 3 bases and J 0 bases, with 15 bases left between them. CDR3 length equals 17 residues. The CDR3 region has the DNA TGTGCCAGCAGTTTGGGGGCTGGCTTAAGCTCCTACAATGAGCAGTTCTTC. Its translation: CASSLGAGLSSYNEQFF.